This entry lists 29 T cell receptor beta chains sequenced from one sample in a study of T cell changes during pregnancy in multiple sclerosis. Data came from immunoSEQ multiplex PCR; TCRdb stores just in-frame clones and leaves some out. The sample lists under 85,000 clones, under 90% seen once, with over 7.5% in the top ten. The source material was peripheral blood, sampled after pregnancy. The receptor set was obtained from a female donor in good health, enrolled as a control in a pregnancy study.

V is TRBV18 and J is TRBJ2-6; TRBD1 agrees at 7 bases. CDR1 and CDR2 (germline): KGHSH, LQKENI. This CDR3 spans 20 amino acids. J was trimmed by 0 bases and V by 1 base; bases with no gene match: 12. The CDR3 loop is CASSPLEQGYPSSGANVLTF. CDR3 nucleotides: TGTGCCAGCTCACCACTCGAACAGGGGTACCCGAGCTCTGGGGCCAACGTCCTGACTTTC.

The chain links TRBV10-2 to TRBJ2-1; 10 bases agree with TRBD1. The trim removed 6 bases at V and 6 bases at J, leaving 5 bases unmatched. This CDR3 spans 14 amino acids. The germline V gene encodes CDR1 WSHSY and CDR2 SAAADI. The CDR3 loop is CASSRTGGVNEQFF. The CDR3 DNA reads as TGCGCCAGCAGCCGGACAGGGGGAGTCAATGAGCAGTTCTTC.

This chain joins TRBV18 and TRBJ2-2; D is unresolved. Trimming pared 3 bases from V and 6 bases from J, leaving 8 bases between. The CDR3 covers 13 residues. Germline V gives CDR1 KGHSH, CDR2 LQKENI. CDR3 amino acids: CASSPRKAGELFF. The CDR3 bases are TGTGCCAGCTCACCGCGGAAAGCCGGGGAGCTGTTTTTT.

The rearrangement links TRBV9 to TRBJ2-5; TRBD2 agrees at 9 bases. This CDR3 comprises 16 residues. With 4 bases clipped from V and 1 base from J, the junction kept 8 bases outside the gene matches. Germline CDR1 SGDLS, CDR2 YYNGEE. This chain's CDR3 is CASSKSGGPPQETQYF. CDR3 nucleotides: TGTGCCAGCAGCAAAAGCGGGGGGCCCCCCCAAGAGACCCAGTACTTC. Based on the CDR3 plus reference TRBV9 and TRBJ2-5, the full variable domain is DSGVTQTPKHLITATGQRVTLRCSPRSGDLSVYWYQQSLDQGLQFLIQYYNGEERAKGNILERFSAQQFPDLHSELNLSSLELGDSALYFCASSKSGGPPQETQYFGPGTRLLVL.

The chain couples TRBV6-5 to TRBJ1-2, with D perhaps TRBD1 (6 bases). The CDR3 spans 16 residues. The ends were cut back, 1 base at V and 8 bases at J, with 20 bases in the middle. The germline gives CDR1 MNHEY, CDR2 SVGAGI. This CDR3 is CASSYLPLGIQGGYTF. The CDR3 DNA reads TGTGCCAGCAGTTACTTACCGTTAGGGATCCAGGGGGGCTACACCTTC.

The V gene is TRBV7-6, the J gene TRBJ2-5; 9 bases line up with TRBD2. This CDR3 has 15 residues. V was clipped by 3 bases and J by 1 base; unmatched bases: 3. Per germline, CDR1 SGHVS and CDR2 FNYEAQ. CDR3 in amino acids: CASSLNSGGQETQYF. The CDR3 coding sequence is TGTGCCAGCAGCTTGAATAGCGGGGGCCAAGAGACCCAGTACTTC.

The J gene is TRBJ2-2, the V gene TRBV2; D is possibly TRBD1 (6 bases). The germline gives CDR1 SNHLY, CDR2 FYNNEI. V was clipped by 7 bases and J by 0 bases, with 12 bases between them. This CDR3 has 15 residues. The CDR3 reads CASTQGRPNTGELFF. CDR3 nucleotide sequence: TGTGCCAGCACCCAGGGGCGACCGAACACCGGGGAGCTGTTTTTT.

The chain links TRBV6-5 to TRBJ2-7; 9 bases are a match to TRBD1. Germline V gene lookup returns CDR1 MNHEY and CDR2 SVGAGI. The CDR3 contains 15 residues. V shed 6 bases, J shed 2 bases, and the junction held 8 bases outside the gene matches. The CDR3 DNA is TGTGCCAGCAGCTCTCGGACAGGGGACGCCTACGAGCAGTACTTC. It codes for CASSSRTGDAYEQYF.

The chain links TRBV5-8 to TRBJ1-5; 8 bases match TRBD1. This CDR3 contains 14 residues. In germline, CDR1 is SGHTS, CDR2 YDEGEE. V shed 1 base and J 6 bases; nucleotides not matched to a gene: 3. Here the CDR3 DNA reads TGTGCCAGCAGCTTGCAGGGGGCAGCTCAGCCCCAGCATTTT. Amino acid sequence: CASSLQGAAQPQHF.

The table lists this clone with a count of one. The chain uses TRBV29-1 and TRBJ1-2; D not certain. Germline V gene lookup returns CDR1 SQVTM and CDR2 ANQGSEA. Between the trimmed V and J ends, which lost 4 bases and 1 base, there was a span of 10 bases. The CDR3 has 13 amino acids. The CDR3 DNA sequence: TGCAGCGTTGTCACAAACCTTAACTATGGCTACACCTTC. Protein: CSVVTNLNYGYTF.

The V and J genes are TRBV4-1 and TRBJ2-5, with D perhaps matching TRBD2 (6 bases). Trimming removed 0 bases at V and 1 base at J, with 15 bases between. Germline CDR1 and CDR2: MGHRA and YSYEKL. CDR3 length: 17 amino acids. CDR3 residues: CASSQDGTGVLQETQYF. The CDR3 nucleotides read TGCGCCAGCAGCCAAGATGGGACGGGGGTACTCCAAGAGACCCAGTACTTC.

The rearrangement uses TRBV5-1 and TRBJ2-5; 9 nucleotides align to TRBD1. Germline V gives CDR1 SGHRS, CDR2 YFSETQ. The V segment lost 1 base and the J segment 2 bases; nucleotides outside the gene matches: 6. The CDR3 length is 16 residues. The CDR3 sequence: CASSLISGTGQETQYF. The CDR3 nucleotides are TGCGCCAGCAGCTTGATTTCCGGGACAGGGCAAGAGACCCAGTACTTC.

The gene calls are TRBV5-1 and TRBJ2-3; 9 nucleotides match TRBD1. This CDR3 contains 14 residues. CDR1 is SGHRS and CDR2 is YFSETQ in the germline V gene. V gave up 3 bases and J gave up 4 bases; unmatched junction bases: 3. CDR3 nucleotides: TGCGCCAGCAGCTACAGGGGGCGCTCAGATACGCAGTATTTT. This sequence encodes CASSYRGRSDTQYF.

In this sample, this clone turned up once. This chain links TRBV9 with TRBJ2-3; 7 positions match TRBD2. The CDR3 covers 14 residues. Germline loops: CDR1 SGDLS, CDR2 YYNGEE. The V gene end was trimmed by 2 bases and the J gene end by 0 bases; junction bases not matched to a gene: 0. For the CDR3, the DNA is TGTGCCAGCAGCGTTAGCGGGAGCACAGATACGCAGTATTTT. Protein sequence: CASSVSGSTDTQYF. Full variable domain (missing parts from reference TRBV9 and TRBJ2-3): DSGVTQTPKHLITATGQRVTLRCSPRSGDLSVYWYQQSLDQGLQFLIQYYNGEERAKGNILERFSAQQFPDLHSELNLSSLELGDSALYFCASSVSGSTDTQYFGPGTRLTVL.

The rearrangement joins TRBV6-1 to TRBJ1-1; D is ambiguous. The germline V and J ends were trimmed by 4 bases and 0 bases, with 9 bases remaining between them. CDR3 length equals 14 residues. Germline V gene data show CDR1 as MNHNS and CDR2 as SASEGT. CDR3 nucleotides: TGTGCCAGCAGTGGTGAGTCTTTGAACACTGAAGCTTTCTTT. Translation gives CASSGESLNTEAFF.

J is TRBJ1-1 and V is TRBV6-4, with unresolved D. CDR1 MRHNA and CDR2 SNTAGT come from the germline V gene. Between the trimmed V and J ends, which lost 4 bases and 0 bases, there was a span of 6 bases. CDR3 length equals 13 residues. The CDR3 bases are TGTGCCAGCAGTGCTACCATGAACACTGAAGCTTTCTTT. Protein product: CASSATMNTEAFF.

The chain is built from TRBV19 and TRBJ2-7, with D unclear. V lost 3 bases and J lost 3, with 6 bases in between. This CDR3 spans 12 amino acids. Germline CDR1 reads LNHDA; CDR2 reads SQIVND (reference sequence). CDR3 protein: CASSISGYEQYF. The CDR3 DNA reads as TGTGCCAGTAGTATTTCGGGCTACGAGCAGTACTTC.

The chain carries TRBV4-3 and TRBJ2-1; TRBD2 might be the D (6 bases). CDR1 and CDR2 from the germline V gene are LGHNA and YSLEER. V was trimmed by 1 base and J by 9 bases, leaving 19 bases between them. The CDR3 totals 16 residues. This CDR3 reads CASSQVPSQGGGEQFF. The CDR3 nucleotides read TGCGCCAGCAGCCAAGTGCCCAGTCAGGGAGGAGGTGAGCAGTTCTTC.

V is TRBV10-3 and J is TRBJ2-7; perhaps TRBD2 as D (6 bases). V lost 2 bases and J lost 6, with 8 bases in between. Germline V CDR1 and CDR2: ENHRY, SYGVKD. The CDR3 covers 12 residues. The chain's CDR3 is CAISERGSEQYF. The CDR3 nucleotides are TGTGCCATCAGTGAGCGGGGGTCCGAGCAGTACTTC.

V is TRBV5-4 and J is TRBJ1-1; TRBD1 is a possible D gene (5 bases). Trimming removed 1 base at V and 4 bases at J, with 20 bases between. The length of the CDR3 is 17 residues. In germline, CDR1 is SGHNT, CDR2 YYREEE (reference sequence). CDR3: CASSLSVVRGRTTEAFF. For the CDR3, the DNA is TGTGCCAGCAGCTTGTCGGTAGTTCGGGGGAGAACCACTGAAGCTTTCTTT.

The V and J genes are TRBV30 and TRBJ1-1; the D gene is possibly TRBD1 (5 bases). V was cut by 0 bases and J by 0 bases, with 23 bases left in between. Per the germline V gene, CDR1 is GTSNPN and CDR2 is SVGIG (reference sequence). CDR3 length: 19 residues. The CDR3 is CAWSVGRGIPKLVNTEAFF. CDR3 DNA sequence: TGTGCCTGGAGTGTAGGTCGGGGGATACCGAAACTCGTGAACACTGAAGCTTTCTTT.

The gene calls are TRBV7-2 and TRBJ2-2, with unresolved D. This CDR3 is built from 11 residues. CDR1 and CDR2 from the germline V gene are SGHTA and FQGNSA. Trimming stripped 7 bases from V and 8 bases from J, with 8 bases between. The CDR3 is CASNEEGELFF. The CDR3 DNA follows: TGTGCCAGCAACGAAGAGGGGGAGCTGTTTTTT. Using reference TRBV7-2 and TRBJ2-2 for the parts outside the CDR3, the full variable domain is GAGVSQSPSNKVTEKGKDVELRCDPISGHTALYWYRQSLGQGLEFLIYFQGNSAPDKSGLPSDRFSAERTGGSVSTLTIQRTQQEDSAVYLCASNEEGELFFGEGSRLTVL.

A few counts support this clone. The rearrangement joins TRBV30 to TRBJ1-1; possible D gene TRBD1, 5 bases. From germline, CDR1 is GTSNPN and CDR2 SVGIG (reference sequence). Between the trimmed V and J ends, which lost 8 bases and 0 bases, there was a span of 19 bases. This CDR3 is 15 amino acids long. Here the CDR3 DNA reads TGTGCCGGGGGACTACCACTGACCATGAACACTGAAGCTTTCTTT. As protein: CAGGLPLTMNTEAFF.

The genes are TRBV18 and TRBJ2-7, with 9 bases fitting TRBD2. The CDR3 totals 14 residues. From germline, CDR1 is KGHSH and CDR2 LQKENI. The V and J ends lost 4 bases and 3 bases, in that order; junction bases with no gene match: 4. CDR3 loop: CASSQLAGSYEQYF. As DNA, the CDR3 is TGTGCCAGCTCACAGCTAGCGGGGAGCTACGAGCAGTACTTC.

The chain has TRBV5-6 and TRBJ1-5; D unclear. Germline CDR1 and CDR2: SGHDT and YYEEEE. CDR3 length: 15 amino acids. V gave up 2 bases and J gave up 0 bases, with 9 bases separating them. CDR3 sequence reads: CASSFLVVSNQPQHF. CDR3 DNA: TGTGCCAGCAGCTTCCTAGTCGTTAGCAATCAGCCCCAGCATTTT.

On this clone: This specimen includes other DNA sequences encoding the same CDR3. The rearrangement joins TRBV6-1 to TRBJ1-2; D remains ambiguous. The CDR3 is 13 amino acids. CDR1 is MNHNS, CDR2 SASEGT, per germline. V lost 3 bases and J 4 bases, leaving 9 bases between the germline ends. CDR3 sequence: CASSEPGGYGYTF. The DNA of the CDR3 is TGTGCCAGCAGTGAGCCGGGTGGCTATGGCTACACCTTC.

This rearrangement joins TRBV5-1 to TRBJ1-4, with 9 bases that match TRBD1. The CDR3 length is 14 residues. V dropped 7 bases and J dropped 8; count of bases not matched to a gene: 9. Germline CDR1 reads SGHRS; CDR2 reads YFSETQ. CDR3 in amino acids: CASGNRGLGEKLFF. DNA for the CDR3: TGCGCCAGCGGCAACAGGGGGCTGGGGGAAAAACTGTTTTTT.

This chain links TRBV18 with TRBJ2-1, with TRBD2 matching 14 bases. Germline loops: CDR1 KGHSH, CDR2 LQKENI. J lost 5 bases, V lost 8 bases, and 17 bases had no gene match. This CDR3 contains 19 residues. In nucleotides, the CDR3 is TGTGCCAGCACGAAGTCCGGACTAGCGGGGGGCCCCCGGGACAATGAGCAGTTCTTC. Translated, it gives CASTKSGLAGGPRDNEQFF. Looking up the rest from reference TRBV18 and TRBJ2-1 gives the full variable domain: NAGVMQNPRHLVRRRGQEARLRCSPMKGHSHVYWYRQLPEEGLKFMVYLQKENIIDESGMPKERFSAEFPKEGPSILRIQQVVRGDSAAYFCASTKSGLAGGPRDNEQFFGPGTRLTVL.

This clone was seen once. The gene calls are TRBV29-1 and TRBJ2-2, with 12 nucleotides matching TRBD2. From germline, CDR1 is SQVTM and CDR2 ANQGSEA. The J segment lost 7 bases and the V segment lost 7 bases, leaving 10 bases of the junction unmatched. The CDR3 spans 15 residues. CDR3: CSGSSGGADHGELFF. As DNA, the CDR3 is TGCAGCGGATCTAGCGGGGGGGCCGATCACGGGGAGCTGTTTTTT.